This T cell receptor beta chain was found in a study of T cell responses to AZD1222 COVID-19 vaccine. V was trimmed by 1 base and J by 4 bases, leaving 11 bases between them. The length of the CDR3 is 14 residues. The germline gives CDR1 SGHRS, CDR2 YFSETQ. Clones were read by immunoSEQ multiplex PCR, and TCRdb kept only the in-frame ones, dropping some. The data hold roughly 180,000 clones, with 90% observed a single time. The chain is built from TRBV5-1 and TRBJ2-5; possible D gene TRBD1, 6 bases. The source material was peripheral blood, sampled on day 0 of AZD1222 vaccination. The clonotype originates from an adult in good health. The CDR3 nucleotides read TGCGCCAGCAGCTTGACAGGGTTTAGAGAGACCCAGTACTTC. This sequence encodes CASSLTGFRETQYF.